This T cell receptor (beta chain) was found in a study of cytomegalovirus exposure and HLA in healthy donors. Primers for the PCR totalled 60 Vbeta and 13 Jbeta. The table came from immunoSEQ multiplex PCR; TCRdb's copy has only in-frame clones and leaves some out. The sample has more than 200,000 clones. Broader study findings: CMV serostatus was the sole immune exposure data available. Sequences of the TCR beta chain were said to predict the HLA-A and HLA-B alleles of most subjects accurately.

The CDR3 runs to 11 residues. Germline V gene sequence: CDR1 SGHDN, CDR2 FVKESK. V dropped 5 bases and J dropped 6 bases, with 7 bases sitting between them. Notes on this clone: The antigen remains unidentified.

V usage is TRBV14 and J usage is TRBJ2-5; D unclear. This TCR was sampled from a woman aged 25 to 39 in good health and CMV-seropositive. What was sequenced was PBMCs. The chain's CDR3 is CASSALKTQYF. CDR3 DNA: TGTGCCAGCAGCGCACTTAAGACCCAGTACTTC. The whole variable domain, remainder taken from reference TRBV14 and TRBJ2-5, is EAGVTQFPSHSVIEKGQTVTLRCDPISGHDNLYWYRRVMGKEIKFLLHFVKESKQDESGMPNNRFLAERTGGTYSTLKVQPAELEDSGVYFCASSALKTQYFGPGTRLLVL.